Following are 12 T cell receptor beta chains from one sample sequenced in a study of blood T cell repertoires in COVID-19. Measured with immunoSEQ multiplex PCR; TCRdb has only the in-frame clones, and not every one. The table has about 81,000 clones, around nine tenths seen once. The sequenced material came from PBMCs or T cells enriched from blood (not recorded which). Receptors originate from a woman aged 50 to 60 with acute COVID-19.

The chain employs TRBV7-3 and TRBJ1-1; D ambiguous. Trimming took 1 base from V and 2 from J, leaving 8 bases between them. This CDR3 is 14 amino acids long. The V gene's germline CDR1 is SGHTA and CDR2 FQGTGA. In DNA, the CDR3 is TGTGCCAGCAGCTTAATGCACAGTAACACTGAAGCTTTCTTT. Its protein is CASSLMHSNTEAFF.

This clone was seen a few times. This same CDR3 is encoded by further DNA sequences in the sample. The chain carries TRBV27 and TRBJ1-2; a weak D match, TRBD1 (5 bases). Trimming took off 2 bases at V and 4 bases at J, with 8 bases between the two ends. The CDR3 extends over 13 amino acids. In germline, CDR1 is MNHEY, CDR2 SMNVEV (reference sequence). This CDR3 reads CASSLQGSYGYTF. The CDR3 DNA reads as TGTGCCAGCAGTTTACAGGGCAGCTATGGCTACACCTTC.

V gene TRBV2 combines with J gene TRBJ1-4; 8 bases agree with TRBD1. CDR3 length equals 13 residues. Trimming at V came to 6 bases and at J to 7 bases, leaving 4 bases not matched to a gene. Germline lookup yields CDR1 SNHLY and CDR2 FYNNEI. DNA for the CDR3: TGTGCCAGCAGACAGGGGGAGGGTGAAAAACTGTTTTTT. This encodes CASRQGEGEKLFF.

The chain recombines TRBV5-8 with TRBJ2-1, with 12 bases identical to TRBD2. The CDR3 loop spans 15 amino acids. Trimming at V came to 4 bases and at J to 7 bases, leaving 6 bases not matched to a gene. Germline values: CDR1 SGHTS, CDR2 YDEGEE. CDR3 in amino acids: CASSLGLAGWNEQFF. The CDR3 DNA follows: TGTGCCAGCAGCCTTGGACTAGCGGGGTGGAATGAGCAGTTCTTC.

The chain employs TRBV18 and TRBJ2-1; TRBD2 aligns across 7 bases. V lost 2 bases to trimming and J lost 12 bases; unmatched junction nucleotides: 13. The CDR3 totals 15 residues. Germline-derived CDR1 and CDR2 are KGHSH and LQKENI. The CDR3: CASSPGREPSVGQFF. CDR3 sequence (DNA): TGTGCCAGCTCACCAGGGCGGGAGCCTTCTGTTGGGCAGTTCTTC.

V and J are TRBV6-1 and TRBJ1-2; D uncertain. Germline V gene lookup returns CDR1 MNHNS and CDR2 SASEGT. V lost 3 bases to trimming and J lost 4 bases, with 9 bases between them. There are 13 residues in the CDR3. For the CDR3, the DNA is TGTGCCAGCAGTGATGAGGCCACCTATGGCTACACCTTC. Translation gives CASSDEATYGYTF.

The V call is TRBV11-3, the J call TRBJ2-2, with 13 bases matching TRBD2. J lost 5 bases, V lost 4 bases, and 4 bases had no gene match. This CDR3 region has 16 residues. Looked up from germline, CDR1 is SGHNT and CDR2 is YENEEA. The chain's CDR3 is CASSSGTSGTTGELFF. DNA of the CDR3: TGTGCCAGCAGCTCCGGGACTAGCGGGACAACCGGGGAGCTGTTTTTT.

J is TRBJ2-2 and V is TRBV9; 8 bases are shared with TRBD2. Trimming cost V 0 bases and J 6 bases; bases outside gene matches: 4. The CDR3 is 15 amino acids. Germline CDR1 is SGDLS and CDR2 is YYNGEE. The CDR3: CASSVAGGPSGELFF. The CDR3 nucleotides read TGTGCCAGCAGCGTAGCGGGAGGGCCTTCCGGGGAGCTGTTTTTT.

This sequence joins TRBV5-5 and TRBJ2-1; D might be TRBD2 (6 bases). V lost 3 bases and J lost 8, with 21 bases in between. The CDR3 sequence is 16 residues long. The germline V gene has CDR1 SGHKS and CDR2 YYEKEE (reference sequence). The CDR3, as DNA: TGTGCCAGCAGCTCAGAGACGGGACTGGGTTTCGATGAGCAGTTCTTC. Its protein is CASSSETGLGFDEQFF.

The V and J genes are TRBV19 and TRBJ2-5; 9 bases are a match to TRBD2. This CDR3 region has 16 residues. The J segment lost 2 bases and the V segment lost 6 bases, leaving 10 bases of the junction unmatched. The germline CDR1 and CDR2 sequences are LNHDA and SQIVND (reference sequence). The CDR3 sequence is CASSPWLAGGQETQYF. CDR3 nucleotide sequence: TGTGCCAGTAGCCCGTGGCTGGCGGGAGGGCAAGAGACCCAGTACTTC. The whole variable domain, remainder taken from reference TRBV19 and TRBJ2-5, is DGGITQSPKYLFRKEGQNVTLSCEQNLNHDAMYWYRQDPGQGLRLIYYSQIVNDFQKGDIAEGYSVSREKKESFPLTVTSAQKNPTAFYLCASSPWLAGGQETQYFGPGTRLLVL.

This clone was seen ten or more times. The chain links TRBV19 to TRBJ2-1; D remains unclear. This CDR3 has 11 residues. Germline-derived CDR1 and CDR2 are LNHDA and SQIVND (reference sequence). Trimming removed 5 bases from V and 5 bases from J, with 4 bases in between. CDR3 in DNA: TGTGCCAGTAGTGTCAACAATGAGCAGTTCTTC. It yields the protein CASSVNNEQFF.

This chain uses TRBV7-8 with TRBJ2-1; 12 bases line up with TRBD2. CDR1 and CDR2 from the germline V gene are SGHVS and FQNEAQ. CDR3 length: 18 amino acids. The V gene end was trimmed by 0 bases and the J gene end by 7 bases; junction bases not matched to a gene: 10. The CDR3 DNA reads as TGTGCCAGCAGCTTAGCGCTATCTAGCGGGAGGGCTGGTAATGAGCAGTTCTTC. Translation: CASSLALSSGRAGNEQFF.